Listed below are T cell receptor beta chains from one sample, sequenced in a study of T cells in localized non-small cell lung cancer. Profiling relied on immunoSEQ multiplex PCR, and the TCRdb table lists in-frame clones only, not all of them. Of about 34,000 clones in the sample, 90% to 95% were seen once. The sample consisted of peripheral blood, taken before any cancer treatment. Every receptor here comes from a woman aged 40-69 years with stage I lung adenocarcinoma. Both conserved end residues are part of each CDR3. A D gene is named only where the DNA matches it firmly. A row's size may be missing; if present it is once, few, many or a size class.

d_gene | j_gene | v_gene | abundance | CDR3aa | CDR3nt
. | TRBJ1-1 | TRBV5-1 | . | CASSLDVTRINTEAFF | TGCGCCAGCAGCTTGGATGTCACCCGAATTAACACTGAAGCTTTCTTT
. | TRBJ2-3 | TRBV5-1 | . | CASSLRSGALTDTQYF | TGCGCCAGCAGCTTGAGGTCGGGAGCGCTCACAGATACGCAGTATTTT
. | TRBJ2-1 | TRBV18 | . | CASSPTLKGYNEQFF | TGTGCCAGCTCACCCACATTAAAGGGCTACAATGAGCAGTTCTTC
. | TRBJ2-1 | TRBV7-3 | . | CASSRGEHNEQFF | TGTGCCAGCTCGCGGGGCGAGCACAATGAGCAGTTCTTC
. | TRBJ1-1 | TRBV29-1 | . | CSVVRTGTEAFF | TGCAGCGTAGTGCGGACCGGGACTGAAGCTTTCTTT
. | TRBJ1-1 | TRBV21-1 | . | CATPRVRGLLGVTTEAFF | TGTGCCACCCCCCGGGTACGGGGGCTCTTAGGGGTCACTACTGAAGCTTTCTTT
TRBD1 | TRBJ2-5 | TRBV18 | . | CASSPQRTGGEETQYF | TGTGCCAGCTCACCACAACGAACAGGGGGCGAAGAGACCCAGTACTTC
TRBD2 | TRBJ2-4 | TRBV15 | . | CATSRGGGTRGKNIQYF | TGTGCCACCAGCAGAGGTGGCGGGACTAGGGGGAAGAACATTCAGTACTTC
. | TRBJ1-5 | TRBV5-5 | . | CASSKGVANSNQPQHF | TGTGCCAGCAGCAAGGGGGTAGCTAATAGCAATCAGCCCCAGCATTTT
. | TRBJ1-1 | TRBV10-3 | . | CAVREGPNTEAFF | TGTGCCGTCAGGGAGGGGCCGAACACTGAAGCTTTCTTT
. | TRBJ2-7 | TRBV14 | . | CASSQDWNEQYF | TGTGCCAGCAGCCAAGATTGGAACGAGCAGTACTTC
. | TRBJ2-5 | TRBV4-1 | once | CASSQDLRQGYKTQYF | TGCGCCAGCAGCCAAGATCTTCGCCAGGGGTACAAGACCCAGTACTTC
. | TRBJ1-1 | TRBV4-3 | . | CASSQEGGYTEAFF | TGCGCCAGCAGCCAAGAGGGGGGGTACACTGAAGCTTTCTTT
TRBD1 | TRBJ2-1 | TRBV25-1 | . | CASSELRGLQFF | TGTGCCAGCAGTGAATTAAGGGGGCTTCAGTTCTTC
. | TRBJ1-1 | TRBV18 | . | CASSRDSYTEAFF | TGTGCCAGCTCTCGCGACAGTTACACTGAAGCTTTCTTT
. | TRBJ1-1 | TRBV2 | few | CASSQNLNTEAFF | TGTGCCAGCAGCCAGAACTTGAACACTGAAGCTTTCTTT
. | TRBJ1-2 | TRBV6-5 | once | CASSYAGTVYGYTF | TGTGCCAGCAGTTACGCGGGTACGGTCTATGGCTACACCTTC
. | TRBJ1-1 | TRBV19 | once | CASSISRGGTEAFF | TGTGCCAGTAGTATATCGAGGGGCGGCACTGAAGCTTTCTTT
. | TRBJ2-3 | TRBV14 | . | CASSPFDQWYTQYF | TGTGCCAGCAGCCCGTTTGATCAGTGGTATACGCAGTATTTT
. | TRBJ1-3 | TRBV4-3 | . | CASSQDRARLSSGNTIYF | TGCGCCAGCAGCCAAGATCGAGCCAGGCTGAGCTCTGGAAACACCATATATTTT
. | TRBJ1-5 | TRBV27 | . | CASSFQGPWSNQPQHF | TGTGCCAGCAGTTTTCAGGGGCCGTGGAGCAATCAGCCCCAGCATTTT
TRBD2 | TRBJ2-2 | TRBV5-1 | . | CASSLVLSSTQAGGLNTGELFF | TGCGCCAGCAGCCTCGTTTTAAGTAGTACCCAAGCGGGGGGCCTGAACACCGGGGAGCTGTTTTTT
. | TRBJ2-5 | TRBV5-5 | . | CASSLVEETQYF | TGTGCCAGCAGCTTGGTGGAGGAGACCCAGTACTTC
. | TRBJ1-5 | TRBV14 | . | CASSQEREIEVINQPQHF | TGTGCCAGCAGCCAAGAAAGGGAGATCGAGGTTATCAATCAGCCCCAGCATTTT
. | TRBJ2-3 | TRBV19 | . | CASRANPINTQYF | TGTGCCAGTAGGGCTAATCCGATTAATACGCAGTATTTT
. | TRBJ2-1 | TRBV4-1 | . | CASSQVAGAGGEQFF | TGCGCCAGCAGCCAGGTCGCCGGGGCGGGTGGTGAGCAGTTCTTC
TRBD1 | TRBJ1-2 | TRBV28 | . | CASTVDRGYGYTF | TGTGCCAGCACCGTGGACAGGGGGTATGGCTACACCTTC
TRBD2 | TRBJ2-3 | TRBV2 | . | CASRREGDTQYF | TGTGCCAGCAGGCGGGAGGGGGATACGCAGTATTTT
. | TRBJ2-6 | TRBV5-4 | . | CASSPGNSGANVLTF | TGTGCCAGCAGCCCAGGGAACTCTGGGGCCAACGTCCTGACTTTC
. | TRBJ1-5 | TRBV7-9 | . | CASSLESNQPQHF | TGTGCCAGCAGCTTAGAAAGCAATCAGCCCCAGCATTTT
. | TRBJ2-4 | TRBV14 | . | CASSQDQGWAKNIQYF | TGTGCCAGCAGCCAAGATCAGGGTTGGGCCAAAAACATTCAGTACTTC
TRBD2 | TRBJ2-3 | TRBV18 | once | CASSPTSGATDTQYF | TGTGCCAGCTCACCTACTAGCGGAGCCACAGATACGCAGTATTTT
. | TRBJ1-3 | TRBV6-6 | . | CASRPTYSGNTIYF | TGTGCCAGCAGACCAACATACTCTGGAAACACCATATATTTT
. | TRBJ2-7 | TRBV7-9 | . | CASSPPGSSSYEQYF | TGTGCCAGCAGCCCACCGGGCAGTTCCTCCTACGAGCAGTACTTC
. | TRBJ1-2 | TRBV28 | . | CASSSSGPPYGYTF | TGTGCCAGCAGTTCCTCCGGGCCCCCGTATGGCTACACCTTC
TRBD2 | TRBJ2-2 | TRBV4-1 | . | CASSQGTSETTGELFF | TGCGCCAGCAGCCAAGGGACTAGCGAGACCACCGGGGAGCTGTTTTTT
. | TRBJ1-5 | TRBV19 | . | CASKDSKTMINQPQHF | TGTGCCAGTAAAGACAGCAAAACTATGATCAATCAGCCCCAGCATTTT
. | TRBJ2-3 | TRBV7-2 | once | CASRKSVTSTDTQYF | TGTGCCAGCAGGAAGAGCGTTACTAGCACAGATACGCAGTATTTT
. | TRBJ1-2 | TRBV19 | . | CASSIGSSGFYGYTF | TGTGCCAGTAGTATAGGGAGTTCAGGATTCTATGGCTACACCTTC
. | TRBJ2-3 | TRBV18 | . | CASSPDTDTQYF | TGTGCCAGCTCACCCGACACAGATACGCAGTATTTT